This note documents a single T cell receptor (beta chain) sequence. The clone's antigen remains unknown. No base quality information exists; no much larger clone differs at one position. This entry belongs to a study of blood T cell repertoires in COVID-19 (dated by TCRdb to the early 2020s). Describing the broader study: Samples from collaborators originated in the United States, Italy and Spain and spanned both the acute and convalescent phases of COVID-19. Nearly every sample came with metadata listing a de-identified subject ID, COVID-19 status, age in years and sex. HLA class I and class II types, where available, came from metadata supplied by the sample provider rather than from assay-based typing. The dataset comprised deeply sampled blood TCRbeta repertoires from subjects exposed to, actively infected with, or recovered from COVID-19. The samples were drawn from the first 160 participants of the ongoing ImmuneRACE study and from 950 to 1,500 subjects provided by 6 global collaborators. The repertoires were released in a freely available public database intended as a resource for research on the immune response to SARS-CoV-2. The material from the prospective study consisted of cDNA or gDNA derived from T cells, B-cell-depleted T cells, or PBMCs.

Each collaborating institution followed its own protocols to collect whole blood in K2EDTA tubes. For TCRbeta analysis, collaborators shipped samples in one of three forms: frozen whole blood, isolated PBMCs, or DNA extracted from either of those sample types. TCRbeta CDR3 regions were amplified from genomic DNA using the immunoSEQ Assay, a bias-controlled multiplex PCR. The study's own analysis went as follows. The number of nucleated cells in each sample was estimated from the amplification of reference gene primers within the assay. Sequence reads were collapsed and filtered to measure the absolute abundance of every unique TCRbeta CDR3 rearrangement. For each sample, productive Simpson clonality was calculated as the square root of Simpson's diversity index across productive rearrangements. The clones in this table, taken by TCRdb from immuneACCESS, are in-frame only. Not every clone is retained; where verified, under half of the shortfall comes from an unresolved V gene, and the cause of the rest is unknown. That table supplies the V and J calls and clone size; D and trimming were determined from the DNA. The sample records about 170,000 clones, around three quarters of which are singletons. Approximately 8% of the sample goes to the ten largest clones.

What the work shows at the level of the full study, not this receptor alone: How much clinical and demographic metadata was included differed by source and by participant, and the metadata was provided uncurated.

Ends trimmed: V by 2 bases, J by 7 bases; bases unmatched to a gene: 10. Per the germline V gene, SQVTM is the CDR1 and ANQGSEA is the CDR2. CDR3 length: 14 amino acids, cysteine to phenylalanine. Of all the DNA, just the CDR3 is kept, 42 bases in frame from base 1. Sequencing was carried out using peripheral blood. The chain joins TRBV29-1 to TRBJ1-2, with TRBD1 matching 7 junction bases. This TCR derives from a man between 60 and 75 years old with acute or convalescent COVID-19. CDR3 protein: CSVEFRGQTSGYTF. The nucleotide sequence is TGCAGCGTTGAATTTCGGGGACAGACGAGTGGCTACACCTTC.